The 32 T cell receptor beta chains reported below all come from one sample, sequenced in a study of T cell responses to AZD1222 COVID-19 vaccine. TCRdb's table, derived via immunoSEQ multiplex PCR, lists solely in-frame clones and lacks some. This table has about 140,000 clones, roughly 90% appearing once. Specimen: peripheral blood, collected on day 0 of AZD1222 vaccination. These receptors came from an adult in good health.

This clone was detected once. As DNA, the CDR3 is TGTGCCAGCAGCACCAACAAGGAGCCCCAGCATTTT. Translated, it gives CASSTNKEPQHF. V and J are TRBV7-9 and TRBJ1-5; no clear D gene. The germline V gene encodes CDR1 SEHNR and CDR2 FQNEAQ (reference sequence). V dropped 5 bases and J dropped 8 bases, with 10 bases sitting between them. There are 12 residues in the CDR3.

The V and J genes are TRBV24-1 and TRBJ2-2; D is unresolved. The CDR3 totals 12 residues. V was pared by 4 bases and J by 11 bases, with 10 bases between. The germline gives CDR1 KGHDR, CDR2 SFDVKD. In DNA form, the CDR3 reads TGTGCCACCAGTGAGGGCCGAGGAGAGCTGTTTTTT. Protein sequence: CATSEGRGELFF.

As for this clone: This same CDR3 is encoded by further DNA sequences in the sample. V usage is TRBV6-5 and J usage is TRBJ2-2; no definite D call. Germline V gene sequence: CDR1 MNHEY, CDR2 SVGAGI. The CDR3 is 13 residues long. V was shortened by 7 bases and J by 1 base, with 7 bases between the two germline ends. The CDR3: CASTLGNTGELFF. CDR3 DNA: TGTGCCAGCACTTTGGGGAACACCGGGGAGCTGTTTTTT.

This rearrangement joins TRBV23-1 to TRBJ2-4, with D hard to call. TRBV23-1 is an ORF; its function is uncertain. This CDR3 has 15 residues. The V end lost 1 base, the J end lost 0 bases, and 7 bases lay between the germline ends. CDR3 DNA: TGCGCCAGCAGTCAATGTCGGCTAGCCAAAAACATTCAGTACTTC. Translated: CASSQCRLAKNIQYF.

The chain has TRBV28 and TRBJ1-4; tentative D call: TRBD1 (6 bases). V dropped 4 bases and J dropped 0 bases, with 6 bases sitting between them. The CDR3 totals 14 residues. Germline loops: CDR1 MDHEN, CDR2 SYDVKM. The CDR3 here is CASSYRATNEKLFF. The CDR3, as DNA: TGTGCCAGCAGTTACAGGGCAACTAATGAAAAACTGTTTTTT.

The V gene is TRBV30, the J gene TRBJ1-3, with 9 positions matching TRBD1. The J segment lost 2 bases and the V segment lost 5 bases, leaving 4 bases of the junction unmatched. CDR3 length: 14 amino acids. Germline CDR1 reads GTSNPN; CDR2 reads SVGIG (reference sequence). This CDR3 is CAWAQGAPGNTIYF. CDR3 coding DNA: TGTGCCTGGGCACAGGGGGCGCCTGGAAACACCATATATTTT.

The chain carries TRBV27 and TRBJ2-7; 10 bases fit TRBD2. The V and J ends lost 8 bases and 5 bases, in that order; junction bases with no gene match: 6. Per the germline V gene, CDR1 is MNHEY and CDR2 is SMNVEV (reference sequence). This CDR3 has 13 amino acids. CDR3 region: CASGDLAGDEQYF. CDR3 sequence (DNA): TGTGCCAGCGGGGATCTAGCGGGAGACGAGCAGTACTTC.

This sequence joins TRBV18 and TRBJ1-2; maybe TRBD1 (6 bases). Between the trimmed V and J ends, which lost 3 bases and 2 bases, there was a span of 16 bases. This CDR3 is built from 16 residues. Germline V lookup: CDR1 KGHSH, CDR2 LQKENI. CDR3 region: CASSPTSGGLNYGYTF. The CDR3 nucleotides read TGTGCCAGCTCACCGACCAGTGGGGGCCTGAACTATGGCTACACCTTC.

The gene calls are TRBV7-3 and TRBJ2-2, with D maybe TRBD2 (6 bases). The CDR3 is made up of 17 amino acids. Germline CDR1 is SGHTA and CDR2 is FQGTGA. V shed 2 bases and J shed 6 bases, with 19 bases lying between them. CDR3 loop: CASSLYAAGTLAGELFF. For the CDR3, the DNA is TGTGCCAGCAGCTTATACGCTGCGGGGACTTTGGCCGGGGAGCTGTTTTTT. Based on the CDR3 plus reference TRBV7-3 and TRBJ2-2, the full variable domain is GAGVSQTPSNKVTEKGKYVELRCDPISGHTALYWYRQSLGQGPEFLIYFQGTGAADDSGLPNDRFFAVRPEGSVSTLKIQRTERGDSAVYLCASSLYAAGTLAGELFFGEGSRLTVL.

The rearrangement uses TRBV7-2 and TRBJ1-5, with D perhaps matching TRBD1 (5 bases). This CDR3 contains 14 residues. CDR1 SGHTA and CDR2 FQGNSA come from the germline V gene. V lost 1 base and J 9 bases, leaving 13 bases between the germline ends. CDR3: CASSLVTPQGPQHF. Written as DNA, the CDR3 is TGTGCCAGCAGCTTAGTCACACCCCAGGGGCCCCAGCATTTT.

J is TRBJ2-5 and V is TRBV7-9; TRBD1 matches 10 bases. Per the germline V gene, CDR1 is SEHNR and CDR2 is FQNEAQ (reference sequence). The CDR3 totals 17 residues. The V gene end was trimmed by 4 bases and the J gene end by 4 bases; junction bases not matched to a gene: 12. The CDR3 nucleotides read TGTGCCAGCAGCTCACCTACCCGACAGGGGGCTGCAGAGACCCAGTACTTC. It codes for CASSSPTRQGAAETQYF.

Only a few counts were recorded for this clone. This sequence joins TRBV27 and TRBJ2-2, with D possibly being TRBD1 (5 bases). The germline V gene encodes CDR1 MNHEY and CDR2 SMNVEV (reference sequence). The CDR3 consists of 19 residues. Trimming pared 3 bases from V and 0 bases from J, leaving 20 bases between. CDR3 residues: CASSFLQLPDRANTGELFF. The CDR3 DNA reads TGTGCCAGCAGTTTCCTTCAGTTACCCGACAGAGCGAACACCGGGGAGCTGTTTTTT.

The sample holds one count of this clone. The chain couples TRBV19 to TRBJ2-7; 11 bases are shared with TRBD2. From germline, CDR1 is LNHDA and CDR2 SQIVND (reference sequence). V was clipped by 3 bases and J by 4 bases; unmatched bases: 14. The CDR3 contains 18 residues. The CDR3 loop is CASSIQTSGSFGTYEQYF. The CDR3 bases are TGTGCCAGTAGTATTCAAACTAGCGGGAGTTTTGGGACTTACGAGCAGTACTTC.

The gene calls are TRBV30 and TRBJ1-1; D not resolved. Deletions cut 5 bases from V and 3 bases from J, with 7 bases between. This CDR3 comprises 11 residues. CDR1 and CDR2 from the germline V gene are GTSNPN and SVGIG (reference sequence). CDR3 coding DNA: TGTGCCTGGTGTTTGGACACTGAAGCTTTCTTT. Translated, it gives CAWCLDTEAFF.

The V and J genes are TRBV19 and TRBJ1-1; D perhaps matches TRBD1 (6 bases). The CDR3 sequence is 18 residues long. The germline V gene encodes CDR1 LNHDA and CDR2 SQIVND (reference sequence). Trimming cost V 9 bases and J 0 bases, with 26 bases left between them. The CDR3 sequence: CASERPTSGARLNTEAFF. The CDR3 nucleotides read TGTGCCAGCGAAAGACCAACCTCAGGGGCTCGCTTGAACACTGAAGCTTTCTTT.

J is TRBJ1-6 and V is TRBV9; no clear D. CDR1 is SGDLS, CDR2 YYNGEE, per germline. The CDR3 has 15 amino acids. The V end was cut by 4 bases, the J end by 8 bases, with 16 bases between. This CDR3 reads CASSPGAARHSPLHF. DNA of the CDR3: TGTGCCAGCAGCCCCGGCGCGGCCAGACATTCACCCCTCCACTTT.

The rearrangement uses TRBV5-1 and TRBJ2-7; tentatively, D is TRBD1 or TRBD2 (6 bases each). Germline values: CDR1 SGHRS, CDR2 YFSETQ. Trimming removed 2 bases from V and 3 bases from J, with 18 bases in between. The CDR3 totals 16 residues. The CDR3: CASSLPRTGADYEQYF. The DNA of the CDR3 is TGCGCCAGCAGCTTACCCCGGACGGGGGCCGACTACGAGCAGTACTTC.

J is TRBJ2-3 and V is TRBV5-4; 10 bases fit TRBD2. V dropped 3 bases and J dropped 4; count of bases not matched to a gene: 8. CDR1 is SGHNT, CDR2 YYREEE, per germline (reference sequence). The CDR3 runs 16 residues. The CDR3 sequence is CASSSLAGEGPDTQYF. The CDR3 nucleotides read TGTGCCAGCAGCTCTCTAGCGGGAGAGGGCCCAGATACGCAGTATTTT.

V usage is TRBV21-1 and J usage is TRBJ1-2; the table names TRBD1, a call not compared with the DNA. TRBV21-1 is a recognized pseudogene. The CDR3 covers 17 residues. The CDR3 here is CASSKRGSGLVNYGYTF. The CDR3 coding sequence is TGTGCCAGCAGCAAAAGGGGGTCGGGGTTAGTGAACTATGGCTACACCTTC.

V gene TRBV11-3 combines with J gene TRBJ2-3; 7 bases fit TRBD2. Germline CDR1 reads SGHNT; CDR2 reads YENEEA. The CDR3 is 20 amino acids. The trim removed 4 bases at V and 1 base at J, leaving 20 bases unmatched. As DNA, the CDR3 is TGTGCCAGCAGCTCCTTCTTCTCGGGGAGGGAGGGCCTCGGCACAGATACGCAGTATTTT. Protein sequence: CASSSFFSGREGLGTDTQYF.

This chain joins TRBV5-1 and TRBJ2-7; 15 bases agree with TRBD2. V shed 3 bases, J shed 0 bases, and the junction held 10 bases outside the gene matches. This CDR3 comprises 19 residues. Germline values: CDR1 SGHRS, CDR2 YFSETQ. The CDR3 DNA is TGCGCCAGCAGCTCCCCCGGGACTAGCGGGAGGACATACTCCTACGAGCAGTACTTC. Translated, it gives CASSSPGTSGRTYSYEQYF.

This chain links TRBV28 with TRBJ2-7; D is unresolved. The CDR3 has 15 amino acids. Trimming took 8 bases from V and 3 from J, leaving 20 bases between them. CDR1 and CDR2 from the germline V gene are MDHEN and SYDVKM. CDR3 DNA sequence: TGTGCCAGCTCCCTCTCCAGGAGCGTTCTCTACGAGCAGTACTTC. This codes for CASSLSRSVLYEQYF.

This clone was observed a few times. The genes are TRBV7-9 and TRBJ1-6; a weak D match, TRBD1 (5 bases). The CDR3 extends over 17 amino acids. The V and J ends lost 5 bases and 5 bases respectively, with 19 bases between them. Germline V gene data show CDR1 as SEHNR and CDR2 as FQNEAQ (reference sequence). The CDR3 coding sequence is TGTGCCAGCAGCCCACCCAACCGGGACGTCAATAATTCACCCCTCCACTTT. The encoded protein is CASSPPNRDVNNSPLHF. The entire variable domain, with the rest obtained from reference TRBV7-9 and TRBJ1-6, is as follows: DTGVSQNPRHKITKRGQNVTFRCDPISEHNRLYWYRQTLGQGPEFLTYFQNEAQLEKSRLLSDRFSAERPKGSFSTLEIQRTEQGDSAMYLCASSPPNRDVNNSPLHFGNGTRLTVT.

The chain employs TRBV5-6 and TRBJ2-7; possible D gene TRBD2, 6 bases. Germline CDR1 is SGHDT and CDR2 is YYEEEE. V dropped 7 bases and J dropped 5 bases, with 31 bases sitting between them. The CDR3 has 18 amino acids. The CDR3 nucleotides are TGTGCCAGCCTTGTTACGAGCGGGTTTCGAAGGGGTCGTCACGAGCAGTACTTC. Its translation is CASLVTSGFRRGRHEQYF.

Only one count was recorded for this clone. The chain is built from TRBV5-1 and TRBJ2-1; D is unclear. The CDR3 contains 13 residues. CDR1 is SGHRS and CDR2 is YFSETQ in the germline V gene. The V end was cut by 1 base, the J end by 9 bases, with 11 bases between. In DNA form, the CDR3 reads TGCGCCAGCAGCTTGAAACCGGGCGGTGAGCAGTTCTTC. As protein: CASSLKPGGEQFF.

V usage is TRBV9 and J usage is TRBJ2-5; D uncertain. The germline V gene has CDR1 SGDLS and CDR2 YYNGEE. CDR3 length equals 14 residues. The ends were cut back, 2 bases at V and 4 bases at J, with 12 bases in the middle. The DNA for the CDR3 is TGTGCCAGCAGCGTTGCAGGTCGTCCAGAGACCCAGTACTTC. Its protein is CASSVAGRPETQYF.

The chain is built from TRBV15 and TRBJ1-3; no firm D call. This CDR3 is built from 16 residues. The germline V gene encodes CDR1 LNHNV and CDR2 YYDKDF (reference sequence). The V and J ends lost 3 bases and 1 base respectively, with 13 bases between them. CDR3 loop: CATSRPRGRSGNTIYF. CDR3 in DNA: TGTGCCACCAGCAGGCCCCGAGGGAGGTCTGGAAACACCATATATTTT.

The genes are TRBV24-1 and TRBJ2-3; 9 nucleotides agree with TRBD1. CDR1 is KGHDR, CDR2 SFDVKD, per germline. J was trimmed by 2 bases and V by 4 bases; bases with no gene match: 9. The CDR3 has 17 amino acids. This CDR3 is CATSDLTGTGTTDTQYF. In DNA form, the CDR3 reads TGTGCCACCAGTGACCTGACCGGGACAGGGACCACAGATACGCAGTATTTT.

This chain uses TRBV12-3 or TRBV12-4 with TRBJ1-1; no reliable D call. V was shortened by 0 bases and J by 2 bases, with 4 bases between the two germline ends. The length of the CDR3 is 13 residues. The CDR3 bases are TGTGCCAGCAGTTTAGCAGTTAACACTGAAGCTTTCTTT. Protein: CASSLAVNTEAFF.

The chain joins TRBV9 to TRBJ1-1, with TRBD1 matching over 7 bases. The CDR3 is 14 amino acids. Trimming removed 4 bases from V and 0 bases from J; junction bases left unmatched: 3. Germline V gives CDR1 SGDLS, CDR2 YYNGEE. The CDR3 nucleotides are TGTGCCAGCAGCTCAGGGGGAGTGAACACTGAAGCTTTCTTT. This encodes CASSSGGVNTEAFF.

The CDR3: CASGTVQYEQYF. For the CDR3, the DNA is TGTGCCTCTGGGACAGTTCAGTACGAGCAGTACTTC. V usage is TRBV10-3 and J usage is TRBJ2-7; 7 nucleotides line up with TRBD1. The CDR3 sequence is 12 residues long. The germline V gene has CDR1 ENHRY and CDR2 SYGVKD. V lost 11 bases to trimming and J lost 4 bases; unmatched junction nucleotides: 8.

This clone was picked up one time. The chain recombines TRBV6-5 with TRBJ2-7; TRBD1 agrees at 9 bases. Germline-derived CDR1 and CDR2 are MNHEY and SVGAGI. The CDR3 extends over 15 amino acids. Trimming cost V 3 bases and J 3 bases; bases outside gene matches: 6. The CDR3, as DNA: TGTGCCAGCAGTTATCTTCCGGGACAGGGCTACGAGCAGTACTTC. This codes for CASSYLPGQGYEQYF.